Here is one T cell receptor beta chain with its context. Its antigen is currently not known. The record has no base qualities; no much larger clone is one base away. These data belong to a study of blood T cell repertoires in COVID-19 (dated by TCRdb to 2018 to 2021). In terms of the full investigation: Samples covering the acute and convalescent phases of COVID-19 were provided by collaborators in the United States, Italy and Spain. The samples were drawn from two sources: the first 160 participants of the ongoing ImmuneRACE study, and about 1,300 subjects contributed by 6 global collaborators. The prospective study material was composed of cDNA or gDNA derived from T cells, B-cell-depleted T cells, or PBMCs. The sample metadata nearly always contained a de-identified subject ID, COVID-19 status, age in years and sex. Deeply sampled blood TCRbeta repertoires from subjects exposed to, actively infected with, or recovered from COVID-19 were included in the dataset. The repertoires were made available in a free public database intended to serve as a resource for research on the immune response to SARS-CoV-2. Where HLA class I and class II types were available, the types were taken from metadata supplied by the sample provider, not from assay-based typing.

On the study overall, not on this receptor specifically: The quantity of clinical and demographic metadata differed by source and by participant and was supplied without curation.

TCRbeta CDR3 regions were amplified from genomic DNA by means of the immunoSEQ Assay, a bias-controlled multiplex PCR. As for the original processing: Within the assay, amplification of reference gene primers was used to estimate how many nucleated cells each sample contained. To quantify the absolute abundance of each unique TCRbeta CDR3 rearrangement, sequence reads were collapsed and filtered. For each sample, productive Simpson clonality was calculated as the square root of Simpson's diversity index across productive rearrangements. In TCRdb, the immuneACCESS table is reduced to in-frame sequences with V and J assigned. These tables do not hold every clone; where another copy was compared, an unresolved V gene accounts for under half, and the others remain unexplained. V and J calls and clone size are given by that table; D and trimming were obtained from the DNA. The sample yields 150,000 to 200,000 clones; approximately 90% were counted once. Approximately 4.4% of the sample comes from the top ten.

CDR1 and CDR2 (KGHSH, LQKENI) derive from the germline V gene. Including cysteine and phenylalanine, the CDR3 has 14 amino acids. Only the CDR3 part of the read is kept: 42 bases, read in frame from the first base. Trimming takes 3 bases from V and 1 base from J, and the germline ends sit 8 bases apart. Whole blood was collected in K2EDTA tubes by collaborating institutions according to the institutions' own protocols. Collaborator samples were shipped for TCRbeta analysis as frozen whole blood, isolated PBMCs, or DNA extracted from either sample type. This sequence originates from a human donor in a cohort sampled during active COVID-19. Sample: peripheral blood. Rearrangement joined TRBV18 to TRBJ2-3; the best D guess is TRBD1, with 6 bases matching. The CDR3 in this case is CASSPEGGTDTQYF. The bases are TGTGCCAGCTCACCCGAGGGGGGCACAGATACGCAGTATTTT.